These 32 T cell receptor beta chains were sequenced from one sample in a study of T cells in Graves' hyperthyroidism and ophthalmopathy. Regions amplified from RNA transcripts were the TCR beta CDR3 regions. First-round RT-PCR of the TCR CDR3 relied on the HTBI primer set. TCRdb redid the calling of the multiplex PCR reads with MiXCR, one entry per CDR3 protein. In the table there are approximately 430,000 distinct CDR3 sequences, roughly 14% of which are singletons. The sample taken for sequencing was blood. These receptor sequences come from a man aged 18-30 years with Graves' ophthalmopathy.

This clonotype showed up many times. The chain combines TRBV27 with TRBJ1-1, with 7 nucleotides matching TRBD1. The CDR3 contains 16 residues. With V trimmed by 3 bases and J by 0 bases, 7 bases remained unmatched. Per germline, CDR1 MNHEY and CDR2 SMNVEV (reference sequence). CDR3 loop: CASSFWPTGLNTEAFF. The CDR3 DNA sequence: TGTGCCAGCAGTTTTTGGCCGACAGGGCTGAACACTGAAGCTTTCTTT.

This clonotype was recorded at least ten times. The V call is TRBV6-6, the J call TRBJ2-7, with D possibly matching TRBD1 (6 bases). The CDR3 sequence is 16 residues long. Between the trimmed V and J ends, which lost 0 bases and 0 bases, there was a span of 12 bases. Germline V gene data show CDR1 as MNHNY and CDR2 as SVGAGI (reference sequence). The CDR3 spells CASSYSAGADSYEQYF. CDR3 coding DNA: TGTGCCAGCAGTTACTCTGCAGGGGCCGACTCCTACGAGCAGTACTTC.

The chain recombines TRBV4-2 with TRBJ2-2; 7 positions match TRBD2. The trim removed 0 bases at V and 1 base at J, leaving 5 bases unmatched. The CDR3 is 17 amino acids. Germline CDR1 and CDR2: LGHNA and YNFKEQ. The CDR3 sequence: CASSQDLGGGNTGELFF. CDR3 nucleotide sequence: TGTGCCAGCAGCCAAGATTTAGGCGGGGGGAACACCGGGGAGCTGTTTTTT.

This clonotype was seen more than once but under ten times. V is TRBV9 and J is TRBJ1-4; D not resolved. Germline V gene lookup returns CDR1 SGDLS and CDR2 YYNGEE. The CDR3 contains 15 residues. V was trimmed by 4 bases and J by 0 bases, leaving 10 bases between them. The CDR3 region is CASSPPGTTNEKLFF. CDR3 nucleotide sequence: TGTGCCAGCAGCCCACCCGGGACAACTAATGAAAAACTGTTTTTT. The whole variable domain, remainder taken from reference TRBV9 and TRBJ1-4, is DSGVTQTPKHLITATGQRVTLRCSPRSGDLSVYWYQQSLDQGLQFLIQYYNGEERAKGNILERFSAQQFPDLHSELNLSSLELGDSALYFCASSPPGTTNEKLFFGSGTQLSVL.

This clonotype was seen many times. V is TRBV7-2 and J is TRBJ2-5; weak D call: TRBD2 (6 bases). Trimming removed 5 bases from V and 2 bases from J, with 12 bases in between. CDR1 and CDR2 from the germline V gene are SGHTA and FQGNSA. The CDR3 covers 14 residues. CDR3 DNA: TGTGCCAGCAGCGTGGGGGGTGCTCAAGAGACCCAGTACTTC. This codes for CASSVGGAQETQYF.

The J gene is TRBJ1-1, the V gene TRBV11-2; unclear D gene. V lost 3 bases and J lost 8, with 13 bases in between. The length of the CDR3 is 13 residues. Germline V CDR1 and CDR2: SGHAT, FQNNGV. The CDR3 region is CASSFVGQGEAFF. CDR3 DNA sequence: TGTGCCAGCAGCTTTGTTGGGCAAGGGGAAGCTTTCTTT.

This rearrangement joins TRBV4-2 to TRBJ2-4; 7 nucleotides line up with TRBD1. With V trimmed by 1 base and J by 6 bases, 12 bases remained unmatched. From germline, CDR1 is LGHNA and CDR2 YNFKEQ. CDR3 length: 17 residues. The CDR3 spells CASSQVGLEQGINIQYF. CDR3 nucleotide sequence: TGTGCCAGCAGCCAAGTAGGTTTAGAACAGGGGATAAACATTCAGTACTTC.

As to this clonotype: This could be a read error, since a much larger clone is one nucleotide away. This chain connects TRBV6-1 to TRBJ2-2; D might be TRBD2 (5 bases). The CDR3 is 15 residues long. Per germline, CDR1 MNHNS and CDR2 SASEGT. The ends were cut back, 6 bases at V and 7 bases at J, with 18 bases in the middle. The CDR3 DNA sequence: TGTGCCAGCAGGTGGACCAACCAAGGGAGCGGGGAGCTGTTTTTT. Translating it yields CASRWTNQGSGELFF.

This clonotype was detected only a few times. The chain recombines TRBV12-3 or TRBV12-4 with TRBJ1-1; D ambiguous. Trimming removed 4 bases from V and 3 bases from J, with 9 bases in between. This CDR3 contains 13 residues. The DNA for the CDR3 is TGTGCCAGCAGTTACGATTCTTACACTGAAGCTTTCTTT. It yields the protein CASSYDSYTEAFF.

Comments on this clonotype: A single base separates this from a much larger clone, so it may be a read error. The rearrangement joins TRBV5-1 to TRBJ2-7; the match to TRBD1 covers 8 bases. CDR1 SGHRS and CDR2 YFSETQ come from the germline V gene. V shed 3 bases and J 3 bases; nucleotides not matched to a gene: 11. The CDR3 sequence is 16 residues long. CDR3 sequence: CASSSATTGVFYEQYF. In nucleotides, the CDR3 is TGCGCCAGCAGCTCGGCTACGACAGGGGTGTTCTACGAGCAGTACTTC. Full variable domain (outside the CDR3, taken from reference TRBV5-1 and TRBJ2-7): KAGVTQTPRYLIKTRGQQVTLSCSPISGHRSVSWYQQTPGQGLQFLFEYFSETQRNKGNFPGRFSGRQFSNSRSEMNVSTLELGDSALYLCASSSATTGVFYEQYFGPGTRLTVT.

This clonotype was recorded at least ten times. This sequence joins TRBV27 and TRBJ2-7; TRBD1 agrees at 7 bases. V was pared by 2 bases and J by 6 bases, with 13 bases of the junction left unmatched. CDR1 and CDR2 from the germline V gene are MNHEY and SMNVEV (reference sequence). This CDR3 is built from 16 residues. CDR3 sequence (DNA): TGTGCCAGCAGTTTAAGGTTAGGCAGGGGGTCGCGCGAGCAGTACTTC. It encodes CASSLRLGRGSREQYF.

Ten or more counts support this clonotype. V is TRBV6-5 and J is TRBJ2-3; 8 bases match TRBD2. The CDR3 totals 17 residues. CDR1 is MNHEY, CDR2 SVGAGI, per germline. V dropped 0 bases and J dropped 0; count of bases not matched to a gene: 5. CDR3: CASSYSYTSGSTDTQYF. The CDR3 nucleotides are TGTGCCAGCAGTTACTCGTATACTAGCGGTAGCACAGATACGCAGTATTTT.

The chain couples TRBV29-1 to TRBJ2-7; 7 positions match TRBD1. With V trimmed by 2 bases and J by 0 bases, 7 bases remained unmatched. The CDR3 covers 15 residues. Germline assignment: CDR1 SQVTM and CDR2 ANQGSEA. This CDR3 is CSVEIGDSFSYEQYF. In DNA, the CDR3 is TGCAGCGTTGAAATTGGGGACAGCTTCTCCTACGAGCAGTACTTC.

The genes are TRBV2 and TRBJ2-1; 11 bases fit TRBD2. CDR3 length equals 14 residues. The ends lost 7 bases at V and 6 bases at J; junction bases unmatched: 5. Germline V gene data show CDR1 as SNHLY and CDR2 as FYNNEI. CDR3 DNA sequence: TGTGCCAGCACCATGACTAGCGGGATCAATGAGCAGTTCTTC. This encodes CASTMTSGINEQFF. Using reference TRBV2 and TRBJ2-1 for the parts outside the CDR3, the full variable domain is EPEVTQTPSHQVTQMGQEVILRCVPISNHLYFYWYRQILGQKVEFLVSFYNNEISEKSEIFDDQFSVERPDGSNFTLKIRSTKLEDSAMYFCASTMTSGINEQFFGPGTRLTVL.

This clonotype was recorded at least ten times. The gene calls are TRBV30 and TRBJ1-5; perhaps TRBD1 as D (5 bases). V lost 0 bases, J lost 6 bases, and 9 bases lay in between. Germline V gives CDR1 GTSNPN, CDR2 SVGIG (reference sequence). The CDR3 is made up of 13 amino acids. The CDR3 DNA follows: TGTGCCTGGAGTGTGACGGGGGGTCAGCCCCAGCATTTT. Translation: CAWSVTGGQPQHF.

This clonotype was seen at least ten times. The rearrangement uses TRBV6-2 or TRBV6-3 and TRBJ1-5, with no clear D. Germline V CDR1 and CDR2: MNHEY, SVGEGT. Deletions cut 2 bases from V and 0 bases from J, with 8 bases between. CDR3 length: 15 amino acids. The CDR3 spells CASSYSRDSNQPQHF. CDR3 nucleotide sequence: TGTGCCAGCAGTTACAGCCGAGATAGCAATCAGCCCCAGCATTTT.

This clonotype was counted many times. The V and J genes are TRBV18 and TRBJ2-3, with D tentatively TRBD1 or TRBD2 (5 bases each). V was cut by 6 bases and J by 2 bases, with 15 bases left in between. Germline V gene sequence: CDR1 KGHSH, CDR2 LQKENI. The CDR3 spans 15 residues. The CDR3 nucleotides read TGTGCCAGCTCGCCCCGGGACGGTTCCACAGATACGCAGTATTTT. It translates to CASSPRDGSTDTQYF.

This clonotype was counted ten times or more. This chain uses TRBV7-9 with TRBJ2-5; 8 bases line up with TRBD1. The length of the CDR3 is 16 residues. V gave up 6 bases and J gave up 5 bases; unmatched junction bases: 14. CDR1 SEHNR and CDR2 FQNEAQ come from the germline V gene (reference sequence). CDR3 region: CASRTFVRGRRETQYF. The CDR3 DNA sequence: TGTGCCAGCAGGACCTTTGTCAGGGGGCGCAGGGAGACCCAGTACTTC.

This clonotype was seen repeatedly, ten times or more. For the CDR3, the DNA is TGTGCCAGCAGCTTAGTAGGCCAGGGAAACATTCAGTACTTC. Protein: CASSLVGQGNIQYF. The chain is built from TRBV7-2 and TRBJ2-4, with D possibly being TRBD1 (5 bases). The CDR3 covers 14 residues. The V end was cut by 1 base, the J end by 6 bases, with 10 bases between. Germline CDR1 and CDR2: SGHTA and FQGNSA.

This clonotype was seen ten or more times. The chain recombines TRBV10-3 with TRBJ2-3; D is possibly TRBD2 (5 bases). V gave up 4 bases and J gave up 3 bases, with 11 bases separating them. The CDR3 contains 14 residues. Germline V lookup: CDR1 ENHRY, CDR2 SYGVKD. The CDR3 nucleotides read TGTGCCATCAGTGGAGAGGGTTTGACAGATACGCAGTATTTT. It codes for CAISGEGLTDTQYF.

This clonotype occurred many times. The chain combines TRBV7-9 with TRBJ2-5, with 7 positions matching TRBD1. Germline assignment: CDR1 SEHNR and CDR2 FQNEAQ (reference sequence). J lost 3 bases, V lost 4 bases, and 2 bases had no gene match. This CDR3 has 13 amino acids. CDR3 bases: TGTGCCAGCAGCTACGGGACAGAAGAGACCCAGTACTTC. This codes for CASSYGTEETQYF. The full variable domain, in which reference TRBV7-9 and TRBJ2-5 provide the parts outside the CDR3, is DTGVSQNPRHKITKRGQNVTFRCDPISEHNRLYWYRQTLGQGPEFLTYFQNEAQLEKSRLLSDRFSAERPKGSFSTLEIQRTEQGDSAMYLCASSYGTEETQYFGPGTRLLVL.

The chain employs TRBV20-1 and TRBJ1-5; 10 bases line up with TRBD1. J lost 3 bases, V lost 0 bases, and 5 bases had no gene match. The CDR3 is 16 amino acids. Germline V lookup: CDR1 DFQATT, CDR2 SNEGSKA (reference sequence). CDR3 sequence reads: CSARETGQGFNQPQHF. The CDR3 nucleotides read TGCAGTGCTAGAGAGACGGGACAGGGGTTCAATCAGCCCCAGCATTTT.

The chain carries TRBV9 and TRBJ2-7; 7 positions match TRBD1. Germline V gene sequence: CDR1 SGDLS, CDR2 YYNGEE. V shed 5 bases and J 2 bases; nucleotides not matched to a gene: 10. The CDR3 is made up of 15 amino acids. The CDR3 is CASSETGDPAYEQYF. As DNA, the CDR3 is TGTGCCAGCAGTGAAACAGGGGACCCAGCCTACGAGCAGTACTTC.

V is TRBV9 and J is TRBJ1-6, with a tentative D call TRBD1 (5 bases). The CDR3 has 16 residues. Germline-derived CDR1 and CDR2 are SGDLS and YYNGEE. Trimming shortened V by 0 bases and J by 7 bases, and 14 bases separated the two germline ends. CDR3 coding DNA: TGTGCCAGCAGCGTAGACCCCGGGACCCAAAATTCACCCCTCCACTTT. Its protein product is CASSVDPGTQNSPLHF.

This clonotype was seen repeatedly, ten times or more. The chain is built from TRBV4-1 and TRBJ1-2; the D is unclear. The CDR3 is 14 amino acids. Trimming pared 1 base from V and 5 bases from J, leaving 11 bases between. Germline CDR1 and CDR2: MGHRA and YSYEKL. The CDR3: CASSQVVRAYGYTF. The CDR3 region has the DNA TGCGCCAGCAGCCAAGTGGTCCGGGCATATGGCTACACCTTC.

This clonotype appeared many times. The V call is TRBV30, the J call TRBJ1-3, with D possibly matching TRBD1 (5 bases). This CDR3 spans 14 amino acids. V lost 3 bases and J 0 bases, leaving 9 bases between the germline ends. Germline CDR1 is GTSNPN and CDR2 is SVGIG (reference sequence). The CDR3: CAWRDRTSGNTIYF. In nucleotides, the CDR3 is TGTGCCTGGAGAGACAGAACCTCTGGAAACACCATATATTTT.

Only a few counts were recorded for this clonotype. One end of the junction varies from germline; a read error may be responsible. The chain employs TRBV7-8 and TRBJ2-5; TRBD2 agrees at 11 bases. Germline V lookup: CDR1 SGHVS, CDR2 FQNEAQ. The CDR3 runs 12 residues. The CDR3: CASSQLAGAPNF. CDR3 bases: TGTGCCAGCAGCCAACTAGCGGGAGCCCCTAACTTC.

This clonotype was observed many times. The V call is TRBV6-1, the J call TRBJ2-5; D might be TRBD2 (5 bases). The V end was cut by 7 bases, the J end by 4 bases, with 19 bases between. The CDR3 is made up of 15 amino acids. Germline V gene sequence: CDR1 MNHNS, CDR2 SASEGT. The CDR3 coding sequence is TGTGCCAGCACCCCCGGAACCGGAGAGGGAGAGACCCAGTACTTC. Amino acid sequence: CASTPGTGEGETQYF.

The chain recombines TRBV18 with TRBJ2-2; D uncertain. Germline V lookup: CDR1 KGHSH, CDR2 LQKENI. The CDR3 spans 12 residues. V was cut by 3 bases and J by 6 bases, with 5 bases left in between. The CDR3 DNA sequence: TGTGCCAGCTCACCTGACCCCGGGGAGCTGTTTTTT. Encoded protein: CASSPDPGELFF. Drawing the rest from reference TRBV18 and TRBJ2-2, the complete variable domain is NAGVMQNPRHLVRRRGQEARLRCSPMKGHSHVYWYRQLPEEGLKFMVYLQKENIIDESGMPKERFSAEFPKEGPSILRIQQVVRGDSAAYFCASSPDPGELFFGEGSRLTVL.

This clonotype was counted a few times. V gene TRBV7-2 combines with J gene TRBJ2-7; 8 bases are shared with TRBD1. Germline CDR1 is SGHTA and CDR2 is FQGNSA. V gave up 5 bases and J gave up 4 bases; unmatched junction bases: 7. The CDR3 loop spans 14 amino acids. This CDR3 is CASSKGTGQYEQYF. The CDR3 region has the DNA TGTGCCAGCAGCAAGGGGACAGGCCAGTACGAGCAGTACTTC.

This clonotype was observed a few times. CDR3 sequence reads: CASSQVSGTRNEQFF. CDR3 coding DNA: TGTGCCAGCAGCCAAGTGAGCGGGACTCGCAATGAGCAGTTCTTC. This sequence joins TRBV3-1 and TRBJ2-1; 7 bases agree with TRBD2. The CDR3 spans 15 residues. The germline gives CDR1 LGHDT, CDR2 YNNKEL (reference sequence). The V segment lost 1 base and the J segment 6 bases; nucleotides outside the gene matches: 6.

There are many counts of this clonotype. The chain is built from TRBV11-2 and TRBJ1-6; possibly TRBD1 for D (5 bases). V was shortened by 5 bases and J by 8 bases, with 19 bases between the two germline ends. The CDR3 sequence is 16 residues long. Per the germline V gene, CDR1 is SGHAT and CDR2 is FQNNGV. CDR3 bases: TGTGCCAGCAGCCCCGACTGGGCAGGGAAGGATTCACCCCTCCACTTT. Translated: CASSPDWAGKDSPLHF. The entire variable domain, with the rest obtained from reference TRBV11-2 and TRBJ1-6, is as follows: EAGVAQSPRYKIIEKRQSVAFWCNPISGHATLYWYQQILGQGPKLLIQFQNNGVVDDSQLPKDRFSAERLKGVDSTLKIQPAKLEDSAVYLCASSPDWAGKDSPLHFGNGTRLTVT.